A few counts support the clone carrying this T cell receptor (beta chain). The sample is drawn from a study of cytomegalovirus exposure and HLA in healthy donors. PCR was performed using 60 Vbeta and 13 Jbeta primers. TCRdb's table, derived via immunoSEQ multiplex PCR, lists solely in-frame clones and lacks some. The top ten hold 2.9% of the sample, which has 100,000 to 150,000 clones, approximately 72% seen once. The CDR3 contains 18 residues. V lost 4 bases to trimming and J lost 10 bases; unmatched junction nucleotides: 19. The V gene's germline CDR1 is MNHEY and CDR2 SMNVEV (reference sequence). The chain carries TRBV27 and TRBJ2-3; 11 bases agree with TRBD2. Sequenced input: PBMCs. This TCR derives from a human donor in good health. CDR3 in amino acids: CASSWGPGTSGLQDPQYF. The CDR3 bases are TGTGCCAGCAGTTGGGGTCCCGGGACTAGCGGACTCCAGGACCCGCAGTATTTT.